What follows are 27 T cell receptor beta chains derived from one specimen sequenced in a study of blood T cells in healthy people across ages. Alongside a J-beta primer mix, a sample-barcoded 5' primer served in a second PCR lasting roughly 6 to 12 cycles. TCRdb redid the calling of the 5' RACE reads with MiXCR, one entry per CDR3 protein. This repertoire shows fewer than 1,000,000 distinct CDR3 sequences, 40% to 50% found once; its top ten account for around 21%. Source material: blood. The receptors stem from a man aged 60 to 75 in good health.

This clonotype was picked up one time. The chain links TRBV4-3 to TRBJ2-6; D is uncertain. This CDR3 has 17 residues. Germline V CDR1 and CDR2: LGHNA, YSLEER. V was pared by 0 bases and J by 0 bases, with 9 bases between. The CDR3 DNA follows: TGCGCCAGCAGCCAAGATAGTGCCTACTCTGGGGCCAACGTCCTGACTTTC. Translating it yields CASSQDSAYSGANVLTF.

The chain combines TRBV6-5 with TRBJ2-1; D is unresolved. The CDR3 covers 15 residues. Per the germline V gene, CDR1 is MNHEY and CDR2 is SVGAGI. Trimming removed 6 bases from V and 6 bases from J, with 18 bases in between. CDR3 DNA: TGTGCCAGCAGGCCTCCGGGTTGGGGTCGCAATGAGCAGTTCTTC. Its translation: CASRPPGWGRNEQFF.

There are a few counts of this clonotype. V and J are TRBV10-3 and TRBJ1-2; D unclear. The CDR3 extends over 14 amino acids. V lost 3 bases, J lost 0 bases, and 8 bases lay in between. Germline CDR1 is ENHRY and CDR2 is SYGVKD. Written as DNA, the CDR3 is TGTGCCATCAGTGACCAAACAGCTAACTATGGCTACACCTTC. Amino acid sequence: CAISDQTANYGYTF.

The chain has TRBV27 and TRBJ1-4; D is unclear. The CDR3 spans 14 residues. Germline-derived CDR1 and CDR2 are MNHEY and SMNVEV (reference sequence). Trimming cost V 6 bases and J 8 bases, with 16 bases left between them. The CDR3 DNA reads TGTGCCAGCAGACTCTCCGCGTCCCGGGAAAAACTGTTTTTT. Translating it yields CASRLSASREKLFF.

The gene calls are TRBV6-2 or TRBV6-3 and TRBJ2-1, with 12 bases aligning to TRBD2. The length of the CDR3 is 15 residues. Germline trimming cut 0 bases from V and 10 bases from J; bases unmatched to any gene: 4. Germline loops: CDR1 MNHEY, CDR2 SVGEGT. The CDR3: CASSYSPLAGGEQFF. The CDR3 nucleotides read TGTGCCAGCAGTTACTCCCCACTAGCGGGGGGCGAGCAGTTCTTC.

The V gene is TRBV20-1, the J gene TRBJ1-2, with unresolved D. The CDR3 loop spans 13 amino acids. The germline V gene has CDR1 DFQATT and CDR2 SNEGSKA (reference sequence). Deletions cut 3 bases from V and 4 bases from J, with 12 bases between. The chain's CDR3 is CSASAGVSYGYTF. For the CDR3, the DNA is TGCAGTGCTAGTGCTGGGGTTAGCTATGGCTACACCTTC.

The chain carries TRBV6-1 and TRBJ2-7; D uncertain. Germline V lookup: CDR1 MNHNS, CDR2 SASEGT. V dropped 4 bases and J dropped 2 bases, with 12 bases sitting between them. The CDR3 contains 14 residues. This chain's CDR3 is CASSVNRFTYEQYF. CDR3 DNA: TGTGCCAGCAGTGTGAATCGATTTACCTACGAGCAGTACTTC.

The chain combines TRBV20-1 with TRBJ2-3; unclear D gene. Germline values: CDR1 DFQATT, CDR2 SNEGSKA (reference sequence). This CDR3 comprises 13 residues. V was pared by 7 bases and J by 0 bases, with 11 bases between. CDR3 loop: CSGLHPSTDTQYF. The CDR3 bases are TGCAGTGGTCTTCACCCTAGCACAGATACGCAGTATTTT.

This CDR3 reads CASGMGTGPDPDTQYF. Written as DNA, the CDR3 is TGTGCTAGTGGTATGGGGACAGGACCTGACCCAGATACGCAGTATTTT. The gene calls are TRBV12-5 and TRBJ2-3, with 8 bases fitting TRBD1. With V trimmed by 5 bases and J by 4 bases, 11 bases remained unmatched. CDR3 length: 16 amino acids. CDR1 and CDR2 (germline): LGHNT, FRNRAP.

The chain is built from TRBV7-2 and TRBJ2-3, with TRBD1 as a possible D gene (6 bases). In germline, CDR1 is SGHTA, CDR2 FQGNSA. The CDR3 is 13 amino acids. V lost 2 bases and J lost 5, with 8 bases in between. The DNA for the CDR3 is TGTGCCAGCAGCTTAAAGGGGGAAGATACGCAGTATTTT. It translates to CASSLKGEDTQYF.

The sample holds a few counts of this clonotype. This chain links TRBV2 with TRBJ2-7, with D possibly matching TRBD2 (5 bases). The V end lost 6 bases, the J end lost 5 bases, and 14 bases lay between the germline ends. CDR1 and CDR2 from the germline V gene are SNHLY and FYNNEI. The CDR3 is 13 residues long. This CDR3 reads CASRPGFPNEQYF. The CDR3 bases are TGTGCCAGCAGGCCGGGGTTTCCAAACGAGCAGTACTTC.

This clonotype appeared many times. The rearrangement uses TRBV5-1 and TRBJ2-7; no reliable D call. This CDR3 spans 13 amino acids. The V end was cut by 2 bases, the J end by 3 bases, with 9 bases between. Germline CDR1 and CDR2: SGHRS and YFSETQ. CDR3 bases: TGCGCCAGCAGCTTTGACGGAAGCTACGAGCAGTACTTC. Amino acids: CASSFDGSYEQYF.

The gene calls are TRBV27 and TRBJ2-5; tentative D call: TRBD2 (8 bases). V shed 6 bases and J shed 2 bases, with 19 bases lying between them. Germline V gene sequence: CDR1 MNHEY, CDR2 SMNVEV (reference sequence). The CDR3 consists of 16 residues. CDR3 residues: CASRRTGGTAQETQYF. In DNA form, the CDR3 reads TGTGCCAGCAGACGAACGGGGGGGACAGCACAAGAGACCCAGTACTTC.

This sequence joins TRBV30 and TRBJ2-3, with D possibly matching TRBD1 (6 bases). Germline CDR1 is GTSNPN and CDR2 is SVGIG (reference sequence). The V gene lost 5 bases and the J gene lost 0 bases, with 9 bases spanning the gap. CDR3 length equals 13 residues. The CDR3 DNA sequence: TGTGCCTGGGGACAGACAAGCACAGATACGCAGTATTTT. This sequence encodes CAWGQTSTDTQYF.

This clonotype was counted only a few times. V gene TRBV7-9 combines with J gene TRBJ2-5; 10 bases match TRBD2. This CDR3 is 16 amino acids long. The germline V gene has CDR1 SEHNR and CDR2 FQNEAQ (reference sequence). The ends lost 5 bases at V and 1 base at J; junction bases unmatched: 7. The CDR3 is CASSPGTSAIQETQYF. In DNA, the CDR3 is TGTGCCAGCAGCCCCGGGACTAGCGCGATCCAAGAGACCCAGTACTTC.

A few counts support this clonotype. This chain joins TRBV20-1 and TRBJ2-1, with TRBD2 matching over 9 bases. From germline, CDR1 is DFQATT and CDR2 SNEGSKA (reference sequence). The V gene end was trimmed by 0 bases and the J gene end by 9 bases; junction bases not matched to a gene: 9. The CDR3 sequence is 15 residues long. In nucleotides, the CDR3 is TGCAGTGCTAGAGATTTACGGACTAGCGATGGTGAGCAGTTCTTC. It yields the protein CSARDLRTSDGEQFF.

This chain connects TRBV21-1 to TRBJ1-3; the D segment call TRBD1 is taken from the table without a DNA check. TRBV21-1 is an annotated pseudogene. The CDR3 runs to 19 residues. CDR3 residues: CASSRPGQGARRSGNTIYF. In DNA form, the CDR3 reads TGTGCCAGCAGCCGACCGGGACAGGGGGCCCGCAGGTCTGGAAACACCATATATTTT.

The rearrangement uses TRBV6-5 and TRBJ1-5; D remains unclear. V lost 10 bases and J lost 3, with 13 bases in between. Germline CDR1 is MNHEY and CDR2 is SVGAGI. This CDR3 is 13 amino acids long. The CDR3 sequence: CATSRLDNQPQHF. In DNA, the CDR3 is TGTGCCACCTCGAGGTTGGACAATCAGCCCCAGCATTTT.

This rearrangement joins TRBV15 to TRBJ2-5, with TRBD2 as a possible D gene (5 bases). Deletions cut 6 bases from V and 1 base from J, with 6 bases between. This CDR3 comprises 12 residues. Per germline, CDR1 LNHNV and CDR2 YYDKDF (reference sequence). The CDR3 loop reads CATRDFQETQYF. In DNA form, the CDR3 reads TGTGCCACCAGGGACTTCCAAGAGACCCAGTACTTC.

This clonotype was seen a handful of times. The CDR3 protein is CASGPGLAGSTQYF. Written as DNA, the CDR3 is TGCGCCAGCGGCCCGGGACTAGCGGGGTCTACGCAGTATTTT. J is TRBJ2-3 and V is TRBV5-1; the match to TRBD2 covers 13 bases. The CDR3 runs 14 residues. Germline CDR1 and CDR2: SGHRS and YFSETQ. V shed 7 bases, J shed 8 bases, and the junction held 7 bases outside the gene matches. Full variable domain (outside the CDR3, taken from reference TRBV5-1 and TRBJ2-3): KAGVTQTPRYLIKTRGQQVTLSCSPISGHRSVSWYQQTPGQGLQFLFEYFSETQRNKGNFPGRFSGRQFSNSRSEMNVSTLELGDSALYLCASGPGLAGSTQYFGPGTRLTVL.

This sequence joins TRBV6-6 and TRBJ1-6; no clear D. CDR3 size: 13 residues. V lost 6 bases and J lost 7, with 10 bases in between. From germline, CDR1 is MNHNY and CDR2 SVGAGI (reference sequence). CDR3 sequence reads: CASRPEPNSPLHF. Written as DNA, the CDR3 is TGTGCCAGCAGGCCAGAGCCGAATTCACCCCTCCACTTT.

The V gene is TRBV5-6, the J gene TRBJ1-1, with 7 bases aligning to TRBD1. From germline, CDR1 is SGHDT and CDR2 YYEEEE. With 4 bases clipped from V and 5 bases from J, the junction kept 8 bases outside the gene matches. CDR3 length: 14 amino acids. CDR3 sequence: CASSRSGGRTEAFF. CDR3 nucleotides: TGTGCCAGCAGCCGGTCAGGGGGGAGAACTGAAGCTTTCTTT.

V gene TRBV10-3 combines with J gene TRBJ2-1; tentatively, D is TRBD1 (6 bases). The CDR3 length is 17 residues. Germline V gene lookup returns CDR1 ENHRY and CDR2 SYGVKD. The germline V and J ends were trimmed by 8 bases and 0 bases, with 20 bases remaining between them. Here the CDR3 DNA reads TGTGCCATCGACTCAGGGGCTTCTTTTAGCTCCTACAATGAGCAGTTCTTC. It specifies CAIDSGASFSSYNEQFF.

This clonotype was found a few times. The CDR3 bases are TGCAGTGCTAGAGGGTCGGGGGGAAACTACGAGCAGTACTTC. Protein product: CSARGSGGNYEQYF. V and J are TRBV20-1 and TRBJ2-7; 7 nucleotides align to TRBD2. This CDR3 is 14 amino acids long. Looked up from germline, CDR1 is DFQATT and CDR2 is SNEGSKA (reference sequence). The J segment lost 3 bases and the V segment lost 1 base, leaving 6 bases of the junction unmatched.

The rearrangement joins TRBV20-1 to TRBJ2-7; D may match TRBD1 or TRBD2 (5 bases each). The CDR3 is made up of 15 amino acids. V was cut by 1 base and J by 2 bases, with 15 bases left in between. Looked up from germline, CDR1 is DFQATT and CDR2 is SNEGSKA (reference sequence). CDR3 loop: CSARVAPGPAYEQYF. For the CDR3, the DNA is TGCAGTGCTAGAGTCGCCCCGGGACCGGCCTACGAGCAGTACTTC.

The chain recombines TRBV6-2 or TRBV6-3 with TRBJ2-1; D is uncertain. The DNA end lines up better with TRBJ2-7; the J call may be wrong. This CDR3 is built from 14 residues. CDR1 MNHEY and CDR2 SVGEGT come from the germline V gene. CDR3 sequence (DNA): TGTGCCAGCAGTTACACAACTTCCGACAATGAGCAGTACTTC. Its translation: CASSYTTSDNEQYF.

This chain links TRBV29-1 with TRBJ2-1; D remains ambiguous. Germline CDR1 is SQVTM and CDR2 is ANQGSEA. CDR3 size: 13 residues. V was trimmed by 4 bases and J by 2 bases, leaving 9 bases between them. This CDR3 is CSVVNLAYNEQFF. CDR3 in DNA: TGCAGCGTTGTGAACTTAGCCTACAATGAGCAGTTCTTC.